This T cell receptor beta chain emerged from a study of cytomegalovirus exposure and HLA in healthy donors (dated by TCRdb to the late 2010s). For context, the study as a whole: An earlier analysis of fewer than 750 of the donors reported approximately 280 Gb of sequence data and about 120 million unique TCR beta sequences obtained from around 180 million T cells. The aim of the study was to test whether cataloging public T cell receptors could identify signatures of past pathogen exposure. About 300 gigabases of sequencing data and approximately 80 million unique TCR sequences were included in an early release covering several hundred HLA-typed donors. A later genetic analysis took genome-wide SNP genotypes for about 65% of the roughly 670 donors and used that subset as a discovery cohort. All discovery cohort repertoires had been generated on a single sequencing platform. Of the 300 to 450 genotyped donors, 75% to 85% were placed in the genetic ancestry cluster associated with self-reported Caucasian donors. Class I and class II HLA loci were covered by the typing at four-digit resolution. To study patterns of TCR occurrence, a later analysis re-analyzed previously published TCR beta repertoires from 650 to 750 donors and added high-resolution HLA genotyping. Roughly 5 DR-DQ haplotypes were handled as single units for association and clustering because linkage in the cohort was strong. An earlier analysis of fewer than 750 of the donors used high-throughput TCR beta sequencing to judge whether each TCR beta V gene segment behaved as functional or pseudogenic. Donor age, sex, ethnicity and CMV serostatus were collected together with the repertoire data. In addition to the first cohort of hundreds of subjects, a separate validation cohort of 130 or so different subjects was used. The study used immunosequencing to profile the T cell repertoires of under 700 subjects and linked those repertoires to cytomegalovirus serostatus. To predict cytomegalovirus infection status, the study combined high-throughput TCR immunosequencing, statistical association of individual TCRs with disease status, and machine learning. The later analysis used no new phenotypic data to find candidate immune exposures, relying instead on TCR beta sequences and their occurrence across donors. On average, roughly 240,000 unique TCR beta nucleotide sequences were sequenced per donor among roughly 430 genotyped donors of the cohort, with roughly 18% of those sequences being non-productive. The number of typed donors differed by locus: about 620-640 for A, B, C, DRB1 and DQB1; 500 to 550 for DQA1; around 610 for DPA1; and 400 to 480 for DPB1.

The cohort consisted of some 670 healthy bone marrow donors. All cohort members were sampled while nominally healthy, although unrecorded immune exposures were likely present. Of the 666 cohort members, 289 had a positive CMV serostatus and about 400 had a negative one, while no CMV serostatus was recorded for the donor. A peripheral blood sample was collected from each donor, and TCR beta sequencing was performed on peripheral blood mononuclear cells. Genomic DNA was extracted from the blood cell samples with the Qiagen DNeasy Blood Extraction Kit. This clone was seen a single time. What this receptor recognizes is not known. Qualities for individual bases were not recorded, and no much larger clone is one base off. The library relied on the immunoSEQ multiplex PCR assay. For the multiplex PCR, a mixture combining 60 forward primers for TCR Vbeta segments and 13 reverse primers for TCR Jbeta segments was used. The CDR3 region of rearranged TCR beta genes was amplified from genomic DNA with a multiplex PCR assay. The amplified TCR beta libraries were sequenced on the Illumina HiSeq System as 87-base-pair reads. The authors' pipeline ran thus. A later analysis counted around 72 million unique TCR beta chains across the 650 to 700 repertoires, and some 11 million of these chains were shared by at least two donors. A nearest-neighbor algorithm error-corrected the raw reads and collapsed the reads into unique sequences, merging closely related sequences to remove PCR and sequencing errors. Alignment of CDR3 sequences to IMGT reference sequences was used to assign V, D and J gene segments. Each retained sequence needed at least a six-nucleotide match to both a V gene segment and a J gene segment. A rearrangement was called productive if the CDR3 had no stop codons and remained in frame with V and J, and every other rearrangement was called non-productive. Following IMGT convention, CDR3 was defined as the stretch from the second conserved V-encoded cysteine up to the conserved J-encoded phenylalanine. The earlier analysis of approximately 590 of the donors excluded any sequence lacking an unambiguous match to a single V gene segment. In an earlier analysis of 587 of the donors, V segments were called functional above 56.7% productive rearrangements and were called segregating when the between-donor standard deviation exceeded 5%. A statistical classification framework was built to diagnose cytomegalovirus status from the catalog of TCR beta chain sequences. V and J gene assignment, in a later analysis, came from comparing TCR nucleotide sequences with IMGT/GENE-DB human TR gene sequences. Using the TCRdist pipeline, a later analysis assigned CDR3 sequences along with most-parsimonious VDJ recombination scenarios. In a later analysis, each TCR beta chain was defined by its CDR3 amino acid sequence together with its V-gene family, and reads lacking a unique V-gene family were excluded. To address suspected cross-contamination and a sequencing artifact, a later analysis removed a few hundred highly shared, low-generation-probability nucleotide sequences. In a later analysis, a clonal expansion index for each public chain was calculated from normalized within-repertoire ranks of inferred template counts. A later analysis computed generation probabilities with a VDJ recombination model fitted to out-of-frame rearrangements, and checked the results against IGoR. In a later analysis, hypergeometric tests were used to score TCR-TCR, TCR-HLA and TCR-CMV co-occurrence, with a repertoire-size bias correction applied to TCR pairs. To estimate false discovery rates, a later analysis permuted the HLA or CMV assignments 20 times. A later analysis grouped co-occurring TCRs with DBSCAN, adding TCRdist sequence similarity when clustering within HLA-allele-positive subsets. Repertoires with fewer than 30,000 or more than 120,000 public chains, plus five repertoires with anomalous nucleotide sharing, were excluded from co-occurrence clustering. The immuneACCESS repertoire file appears here via TCRdb, limited to in-frame rearrangements. These files lack a portion of the clones; in checked studies, under half of the deficit traces to unresolved V genes, and the cause of the others is not known. The DNA was the basis for D and trimming; V, J and clone size are from that table. The sample records over 90,000 clones, about 62% of which are singletons. The top ten clones comprise more than 4.5% of the sample.

The research as a whole found: It was suggested by the authors that the approach could potentially be generalized to other disease states and immunological phenotypes. Specific HLA alleles were associated with over 15,000 TCR beta sequences at a false discovery rate of 0.05 in a later analysis. According to a later analysis, most CMV-associated TCR beta chains appeared to be HLA-restricted, and the HLA associations seemed to be driven largely by CMV exposure. When HLA alleles, especially DR and DQ, strongly co-occurred, attributing TCR associations to individual alleles was difficult. For the cohort, immune exposure information was limited to CMV serostatus. In a later genetic analysis, a missense DCLRE1C variant was associated with V-gene and J-gene trimming of TCR beta chains, and the association was replicated in an independent cohort. Because HLA typing was missing for some donors at each locus, association tests included only the typed subset. According to a later analysis, parvovirus B19, influenza, CMV and Epstein-Barr virus appeared linked to several top co-occurrence clusters. Because counts were too low, seventeen rarely observed V segments, including chromosome 9 orphons, were left out of the earlier analysis of over 550 of the donors. Roughly uniform sequencing depth across donors was assumed in presence/absence analyses, although this assumption may not hold. In the study, roughly 160 TCR beta chains were listed as associated with cytomegalovirus. Compared with the roughly 670-donor mean, donors in an Asian-associated ancestry cluster had fewer N-insertions in productive TCRs, according to a later genetic analysis. Only TCR beta chains were sequenced in this cohort, and the absence of alpha or paired-chain data limited detectable features. In a later analysis, the rate of TCR association differed among HLA loci, with DRB1 alleles having the most associated TCRs and HLA-C alleles having the fewest. Across donors, most TCR sequences were observed very rarely, whereas some public TCRs were present in many individuals. A group of highly shared sequence variants was considered likely to be a technical artifact of the sequencing pipeline. Correlated functional status among segregating V segments might reflect linkage disequilibrium, but an unknown experimental factor could not be ruled out. A later analysis found that HLA-associated TCR beta chains were more clonally expanded and had lower generation probabilities than equally common non-associated chains. A further reported finding was that TCR beta sequences accurately predicted the HLA-A and HLA-B alleles for most subjects in the first cohort. An earlier analysis of around 540 of the donors showed that most TCR beta V segments appeared in productive rearrangements either about 90% or about 30% of the time, which broadly matched IMGT annotations. Three of the identified cytomegalovirus-associated TCR beta chains were confirmed in vitro to be specific for cytomegalovirus antigens. In both the original and validation cohorts, the classifier was reported to diagnose cytomegalovirus status with high specificity and sensitivity.

This clonotype was sampled from a human donor in good health. Sequencing input: PBMCs.

The CDR3 corresponds to CASSVINLNSNQPQHF. The sequence in DNA is TGTGCCAGCAGTGTTATAAATTTAAATAGCAATCAGCCCCAGCATTTT. The V and J segments used are TRBV27 and TRBJ1-5, with an unclear D gene assignment. CDR3 length: 16 amino acids, cysteine to phenylalanine. CDR3 DNA is the only sequence kept; it has 48 bases, read in frame from the first base. Between the V and J ends, shortened by 5 bases and 0 bases respectively, the junction contains 14 bases. According to the germline V gene (reference sequence), CDR1 reads MNHEY and CDR2 reads SMNVEV.